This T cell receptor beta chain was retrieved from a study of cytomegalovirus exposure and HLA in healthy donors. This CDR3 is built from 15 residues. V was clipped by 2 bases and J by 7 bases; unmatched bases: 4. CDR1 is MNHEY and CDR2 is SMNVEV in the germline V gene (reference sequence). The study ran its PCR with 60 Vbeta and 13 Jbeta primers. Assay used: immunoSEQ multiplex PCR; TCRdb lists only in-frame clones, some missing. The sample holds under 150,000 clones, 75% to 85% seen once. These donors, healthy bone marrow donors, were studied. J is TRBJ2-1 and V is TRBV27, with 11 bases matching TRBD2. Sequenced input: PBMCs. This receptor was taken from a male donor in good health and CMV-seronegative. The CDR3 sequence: CASSLLAGGSNEQFF. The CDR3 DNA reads TGTGCCAGCAGTTTACTAGCGGGGGGAAGTAATGAGCAGTTCTTC.